One and the same sample provided the 10 T cell receptor beta chains below, sequenced in a study of T-cell reconstitution after alpha-beta-depleted transplantation in children. These receptors' targets are unknown. During its preparation, the TCRbeta library received unique molecular identifiers. TCRdb analysed the PCR reads with MiXCR anew, one entry per CDR3 protein. The sample has approximately 300,000 distinct CDR3 sequences, nearly 8% seen once. The study, taken as a whole, reports: T-cell numbers and diversity one year post-transplant derived largely from freshly generated T cells.

Specimen: peripheral blood, collected 360 days after TCRalphabeta/CD19-depleted stem cell transplant. The receptor source for this set is a female patient between 2 and 15 years old who had a stem cell transplant for Fanconi anemia, so the T cells may come from the graft donor.

Many counts were recorded for this clonotype. V usage is TRBV5-1 and J usage is TRBJ2-5; 8 bases fit TRBD1. The CDR3 loop spans 15 amino acids. The germline CDR1 and CDR2 sequences are SGHRS and YFSETQ. The V and J ends lost 2 bases and 4 bases, in that order; junction bases with no gene match: 7. The CDR3, as DNA: TGCGCCAGCAGCTTCCCCTCGACAGGGGTAGAGACCCAGTACTTC. Translating gives CASSFPSTGVETQYF. The full variable domain, with the rest looked up from reference TRBV5-1 and TRBJ2-5, is KAGVTQTPRYLIKTRGQQVTLSCSPISGHRSVSWYQQTPGQGLQFLFEYFSETQRNKGNFPGRFSGRQFSNSRSEMNVSTLELGDSALYLCASSFPSTGVETQYFGPGTRLLVL.

Regarding this clonotype: One junction end disagrees with the germline gene, perhaps due to a read error. The chain employs TRBV2 and TRBJ2-1; 10 bases are shared with TRBD2. The CDR3 has 19 residues. Germline-derived CDR1 and CDR2 are SNHLY and FYNNEI. The CDR3 loop reads CTSSQNPPSSSGSLNEQFF. In DNA form, the CDR3 reads TGTACCAGCAGTCAAAATCCCCCCTCCTCTAGCGGGAGCCTGAATGAGCAGTTCTTC.

This clonotype has ten or more counts. CDR3 sequence reads: CAISVSGGSNEQFF. CDR3 DNA: TGTGCCATCAGTGTAAGTGGTGGGAGCAATGAGCAGTTCTTC. This rearrangement joins TRBV10-3 to TRBJ2-1; possibly TRBD2 for D (5 bases). Trimming removed 4 bases from V and 6 bases from J, with 13 bases in between. This CDR3 is 14 amino acids long. Per the germline V gene, CDR1 is ENHRY and CDR2 is SYGVKD.

The rearrangement joins TRBV2 to TRBJ2-7, with 9 bases matching TRBD1. Germline assignment: CDR1 SNHLY and CDR2 FYNNEI. After removal of 8 bases from V and 0 bases from J, the junction contained 2 bases not matched to a gene. CDR3 length equals 13 residues. The chain's CDR3 is CASWGQGSYEQYV. In nucleotides, the CDR3 is TGTGCCAGCTGGGGACAGGGCTCCTACGAGCAGTACGTC.

The V and J genes are TRBV12-3 or TRBV12-4 and TRBJ2-5; TRBD2 might be the D (6 bases). This CDR3 spans 15 amino acids. Trimming cost V 7 bases and J 4 bases, with 19 bases left between them. The CDR3 is CASTPRWRGLETQYF. Here the CDR3 DNA reads TGTGCCAGCACCCCCAGGTGGCGGGGCCTAGAGACCCAGTACTTC.

This clonotype showed up many times. The chain carries TRBV11-2 and TRBJ2-1; 10 nucleotides line up with TRBD2. V lost 1 base and J lost 4; bases outside the gene matches: 19. This CDR3 region has 21 residues. Germline CDR1 and CDR2: SGHAT and FQNNGV. Here the CDR3 reads CASSLGQGASGGARRYNEQFF. Written as DNA, the CDR3 is TGTGCCAGCAGCTTAGGACAAGGGGCTAGCGGGGGCGCTCGACGTTACAATGAGCAGTTCTTC.

This clonotype came up many times. V is TRBV28 and J is TRBJ2-7; 7 bases align to TRBD1. Germline CDR1 MDHEN, CDR2 SYDVKM. Trimming removed 4 bases from V and 5 bases from J; junction bases left unmatched: 17. The CDR3 covers 17 residues. The CDR3: CASSSLLLLTGPHEQYV. CDR3 coding DNA: TGTGCCAGCAGTTCCCTCCTTCTTCTGACAGGGCCTCACGAGCAGTACGTC.

This clonotype showed up just a few times. The V call is TRBV7-9, the J call TRBJ1-1; perhaps TRBD1 as D (6 bases). V was shortened by 5 bases and J by 1 base, with 11 bases between the two germline ends. The CDR3 length is 14 residues. CDR1 is SEHNR and CDR2 is FQNEAQ in the germline V gene (reference sequence). The CDR3 is CASSRPDRNTEAFF. CDR3 nucleotides: TGTGCCAGCAGCCGCCCGGACAGGAACACTGAAGCTTTCTTT.

This clonotype was counted many times. The genes are TRBV27 and TRBJ2-3; 9 nucleotides agree with TRBD2. The junction had 6 bases not matched to a gene; V was cut back by 4 bases and J by 4 bases. This CDR3 contains 15 residues. Germline V lookup: CDR1 MNHEY, CDR2 SMNVEV (reference sequence). CDR3 sequence reads: CASSSFLAGADTQYF. In DNA form, the CDR3 reads TGTGCCAGCAGTTCATTTTTAGCGGGAGCAGATACGCAGTATTTT.

This clonotype was observed at least ten times. CDR3: CASSFRGTYNEQFF. Written as DNA, the CDR3 is TGCGCCAGCAGCTTCCGGGGCACCTACAATGAGCAGTTCTTC. This chain uses TRBV5-1 with TRBJ2-1; perhaps D is TRBD1 or TRBD2 (5 bases each). The CDR3 extends over 14 amino acids. The germline V gene has CDR1 SGHRS and CDR2 YFSETQ. V was pared by 2 bases and J by 2 bases, with 8 bases between.